Described below is a single T cell receptor (beta chain) sequence and its context. Its antigen is not yet known. No much larger clone is present one base from it, and per-base qualities are unavailable. For the CD8 naive samples, CD45RO-negative cells were positively selected for CCR7, yielding a CD45RA+CCR7+ population from which TemRA cells were excluded. The donors were healthy, HIV-negative adults with no recently reported acute infections or vaccinations. Every donor was a Caucasian adult living in Nashville, Tennessee, USA. Blood was collected by leukapheresis, and PBMCs were isolated by Ficoll-Histopaque density gradient centrifugation and then cryopreserved in liquid nitrogen vapor phase. Analytical flow cytometry was used to check the purity and quantity of each magnetically sorted T cell population. Genomic DNA was isolated from every sorted fraction and measured by UV absorbance on a Nanodrop 2000c.

Trimming removed 5 bases from V and 2 bases from J, leaving 10 bases between the germline ends. CDR1 and CDR2 are read off the germline V gene as SQVTM and ANQGSEA. The CDR3 sequence holds 12 residues, the cysteine and phenylalanine included. Left in the record is the CDR3 DNA by itself, 36 bases read in frame from the first base. This sample is part of a study of shared clonotypes between healthy human individuals (dated by TCRdb to the early 2020s). With respect to the entire study: Three men and a couple of women, aged 18 to 49 years, made up the cohort. For each donor, CD4 naive and CD4 memory were each given three plates, CD8 naive was given two plates, and CD8 memory was given one plate. Blood TCR repertoires of a handful of healthy adults were deeply sequenced to estimate repertoire size and the extent of clonotype sharing between individuals. Libraries were prepared and TCR repertoires were sequenced by different laboratories using diverse techniques, in order to increase sequencing depth and limit assay-specific biases. Each donor's leukapheresis produced roughly between about 0.9 and 9.5 billion PBMCs.

Using the deep immunoSEQ assay, TCR CDR3 regions were amplified from genomic DNA by multiplex PCR. Genomic DNA extracted from each cell subset was distributed evenly over all wells of several immunoSEQ 96-well plates, and each plate served as one replicate. Each replicate PCR for sorted subsets received about 0.2 ug genomic DNA, equal to tens of thousands of T cell genomes. Purified libraries were measured with a Qubit 3.0 fluorometer, size-checked on a Bioanalyzer 2100, and measured again with the KAPA Library Quantification kit. Every immunoSEQ 96-well plate was sequenced on a separate single-read 150-cycle Illumina NextSeq 550 flow cell. Concerning the study's data processing: Because only junctional sequences without quality scores were contained in the immunoSEQ output, filtering matching that applied to full-length reads could not be performed. Sequences were annotated with PyIR, a Python wrapper for IgBLAST v1.9, and V/J genes and CDR3 were assigned using IMGT germline references. Any read was removed if the V/J assignment was weak (E-value above 1e-6), the CDR3 was missing, or the read contained stop codons, out-of-frame junctions, or ambiguous translated residues. A V3J clonotype was defined by an identical inferred V gene, J gene, and CDR3 amino acid sequence. Percentage overlap between repertoires was calculated by dividing the number of shared unique clonotypes by the size of the smaller repertoire. Richness of each repertoire was evaluated using RTK rarefaction, the Chao1 estimator, and Recon v2.1 estimates of unobserved clonotypes. Generation probabilities were computed with OLGA for all TCRbeta clonotypes obtained by the gDNA method from several donors. As stored in TCRdb, this immuneACCESS dataset retains in-frame rearrangements with V and J assigned. A fraction of the clones does not appear; measured against another copy, unresolved V genes explain less than half of the discrepancy, and the remainder lacks a known reason. V and J calls and clone size are copied from that table; D and trimming were computed from the DNA. This sample comprises about 2 million clones, about 95% of them detected only once. Of the sample, around 1.1% is held by the ten largest clones.

Overall study outcomes, separate from this receptor: Higher generation probabilities were observed for clonotypes shared by all four sorted-subset donors than for non-shared clonotypes. Sharing across four donors was observed for about 5% of naive CD4, 3.5% of naive CD8, over 2% of memory CD4, and about 0.38% of memory CD8 clonotypes. Only blood was sampled, and tissue TCR repertoires likely differ from those in blood. The genetic and exposure-history diversity represented was limited by the small number of donors. Even with the large sequencing depth, rarefaction of the sorted-subset datasets indicated that sequencing was incomplete. Naive subsets generally had larger estimated clonotype richness than memory subsets. Pairwise subsampling led to the expectation that sequencing depth would affect the degree of clonotype sharing among donors.

The source of this sequence is a man aged 18 to 30 in good health. The sequence is built from TRBV29-1 and TRBJ2-7, with the D gene uncertain. Sequencing was done on a sample of naive CD8+ T cells sorted from blood. The cell subset or site label, read with the paper, signifies: CD45RA+CCR7+. The DNA sequence reads TGCAGCGTTTGGACCGAGACCTACGAGCAGTACTTC. This codes for CSVWTETYEQYF.